Listed below are T cell receptor beta chains from one sample, sequenced in a study of OX40 agonist ivuxolimab in advanced cancers. TCRdb's table, derived via immunoSEQ multiplex PCR, lists solely in-frame clones and lacks some. The table shows more than 50,000 clones, with about 90% occurring only once. Sequencing was performed on CD4+ or CD8+ T cells sorted from blood, taken in a trial of the OX40 agonist ivuxolimab. Every receptor here comes from an adult with an advanced solid tumor such as melanoma, head and neck, liver or kidney cancer. Each CDR3 is given with its conserved first and last residue. D genes are given only for firm matches. Rows may omit the clone size; those that give it use once, few, many or a size class.

J gene,D gene,V gene,clone size,CDR3 protein,CDR3 DNA
TRBJ1-1,NA,TRBV6-5,NA,CASSYSRDREAFF,TGTGCCAGCAGTTACTCACGTGACAGAGAAGCTTTCTTT
TRBJ1-1,NA,TRBV5-1,NA,CASSLGTLDTEAFF,TGCGCCAGCAGCTTGGGGACCTTAGACACTGAAGCTTTCTTT
TRBJ1-1,NA,TRBV19,NA,CASSQQGEAFF,TGTGCCAGTAGTCAACAGGGTGAAGCTTTCTTT
TRBJ2-7,TRBD1,TRBV6-5,NA,CASSRQGTSYEQYF,TGTGCCAGCAGTCGACAGGGCACCTCCTACGAGCAGTACTTC
TRBJ2-7,NA,TRBV6-6,NA,CASTGQNHYEQYF,TGTGCCAGCACAGGGCAGAACCATTACGAGCAGTACTTC
TRBJ2-7,TRBD1,TRBV4-3,NA,CASSQDRDYEQYF,TGCGCCAGCAGCCAGGACAGGGACTACGAGCAGTACTTC
TRBJ2-7,NA,TRBV28,NA,CASSGPAGAILYEQYF,TGTGCCAGCTCCGGGCCGGCTGGGGCAATTTTGTACGAGCAGTACTTC
TRBJ2-1,NA,TRBV5-4,NA,CASRSDTFGRNNEQFF,TGTGCCAGCAGATCCGACACCTTTGGTCGTAACAATGAGCAGTTCTTC
TRBJ2-5,TRBD2,TRBV6-4,NA,CASRGGLAGGVGTQYF,TGTGCCAGCAGGGGGGGACTAGCGGGAGGTGTAGGGACCCAGTACTTC
TRBJ2-1,TRBD2,TRBV19,NA,CASSAGGGYNEQFF,TGTGCCAGTAGTGCGGGAGGTGGCTACAATGAGCAGTTCTTC
TRBJ1-4,NA,TRBV4-2,NA,CASSQDPGVWGEKLFF,TGTGCCAGCAGCCAAGATCCCGGGGTTTGGGGTGAAAAACTGTTTTTT
TRBJ2-3,NA,TRBV7-9,NA,CASSLASSATDTQYF,TGTGCCAGCAGCTTAGCATCTAGCGCCACAGATACGCAGTATTTT
TRBJ2-6,NA,TRBV28,once,CASSLGGSGANVLTF,TGTGCCAGCAGTTTAGGGGGCTCTGGGGCCAACGTCCTGACTTTC
TRBJ2-7,NA,TRBV25-1,NA,CASGEAPYEQYF,TGTGCCAGCGGGGAGGCGCCCTACGAGCAGTACTTC
TRBJ1-5,NA,TRBV28,NA,CASSLTEISNQPQHF,TGTGCCAGCAGTCTCACAGAGATTAGCAATCAGCCCCAGCATTTT
TRBJ1-5,NA,TRBV30,NA,CAWSVAGLQPQHF,TGTGCCTGGAGTGTAGCAGGATTACAGCCCCAGCATTTT
TRBJ2-1,TRBD1,TRBV19,NA,CASSSPGQGAPQQFF,TGTGCCAGTAGTAGCCCGGGACAGGGGGCGCCGCAGCAGTTCTTC
TRBJ1-2,NA,TRBV5-1,NA,CASSLGGVVWGYTF,TGCGCCAGCAGCCTGGGGGGAGTTGTGTGGGGCTACACCTTC
TRBJ1-2,TRBD1,TRBV28,NA,CASSLQGAANRYNYGYTF,TGTGCCAGCAGCCTACAGGGGGCTGCGAATCGGTATAACTATGGCTACACCTTC
TRBJ1-1,NA,TRBV28,NA,CASSSPGEEAFF,TGTGCCAGCAGTTCCCCAGGGGAGGAAGCTTTCTTT
TRBJ2-7,NA,TRBV10-3,few,CAISEKVPEQYF,TGTGCCATCAGTGAGAAGGTTCCCGAGCAGTACTTC
TRBJ1-2,NA,TRBV5-8,once,CASSVYYGYTF,TGTGCCAGCAGCGTGTACTATGGCTACACCTTC
TRBJ2-7,NA,TRBV30,NA,CAWNVGRGLDEQYF,TGTGCCTGGAACGTCGGCAGGGGTTTAGACGAGCAGTACTTC
TRBJ2-4,NA,TRBV18,NA,CASSLPGPRGNIQYF,TGTGCCAGCTCACTCCCGGGACCCCGGGGAAACATTCAGTACTTC
TRBJ2-5,TRBD1,TRBV28,NA,CASTDRGRVQETQYF,TGTGCCAGCACTGACAGGGGGCGCGTGCAAGAGACCCAGTACTTC
TRBJ2-5,TRBD1,TRBV7-7,NA,CASSFGTGGQETQYF,TGTGCTAGCAGCTTTGGGACAGGCGGCCAAGAGACCCAGTACTTC
TRBJ1-6,TRBD1,TRBV5-1,NA,CASSPGQGAVSPLHF,TGCGCCAGCAGCCCCGGACAGGGGGCGGTTTCACCCCTCCACTTT
TRBJ1-1,NA,TRBV18,NA,CASSPTTDLNTEAFF,TGTGCCAGCTCACCAACGACAGACCTGAACACTGAAGCTTTCTTT
TRBJ1-3,NA,TRBV28,once,CASSMLVSGNTIYF,TGTGCCAGCAGTATGTTAGTCTCTGGAAACACCATATATTTT
TRBJ2-7,TRBD1,TRBV19,NA,CASSADRGFYEQYF,TGTGCCAGTAGTGCAGACAGGGGTTTCTACGAGCAGTACTTC
TRBJ2-3,TRBD1,TRBV19,once,CATQTGFGTDTQYF,TGTGCCACCCAGACAGGGTTCGGCACAGATACGCAGTATTTT
TRBJ2-5,NA,TRBV18,NA,CASSPPEGRIQETQYF,TGTGCCAGCTCACCACCCGAGGGGCGTATCCAAGAGACCCAGTACTTC
TRBJ2-1,TRBD1,TRBV7-9,NA,CASSFGQGRNEQFF,TGTGCCAGCAGCTTTGGACAGGGGAGGAATGAGCAGTTCTTC
TRBJ2-5,TRBD1,TRBV5-1,NA,CASSTGVETQYF,TGCGCCAGCAGTACAGGGGTCGAGACCCAGTACTTC
TRBJ1-2,NA,TRBV7-2,NA,CASSQAGFGGYTF,TGTGCCAGCAGCCAGGCCGGGTTTGGGGGCTACACCTTC
TRBJ2-5,TRBD1,TRBV14,NA,CASSQGGQAQETQYF,TGTGCCAGCAGCCAAGGGGGACAGGCCCAAGAGACCCAGTACTTC
TRBJ1-4,TRBD1,TRBV6-4,NA,CASSPGQGSEKLFF,TGTGCCAGCAGTCCAGGACAGGGAAGTGAAAAACTGTTTTTT
TRBJ1-5,TRBD1,TRBV10-2,NA,CASSERGQGPYSNQPQHF,TGCGCCAGCAGTGAGAGGGGACAGGGGCCTTATAGCAATCAGCCCCAGCATTTT
TRBJ2-7,NA,TRBV6-4,NA,CASSLTDLSEQYF,TGTGCCAGCAGCCTTACCGACCTTTCGGAGCAGTACTTC
TRBJ1-4,NA,TRBV5-1,NA,CASSKGPEGGEKLFF,TGCGCCAGCAGCAAAGGACCCGAGGGTGGTGAAAAACTGTTTTTT
TRBJ1-5,TRBD1,TRBV19,NA,CASGDRDQPQHF,TGTGCCAGTGGGGACAGGGATCAGCCCCAGCATTTT
TRBJ1-1,NA,TRBV7-2,NA,CASSFQENTEAFF,TGTGCCAGCAGTTTTCAGGAGAACACTGAAGCTTTCTTT
TRBJ2-5,TRBD1,TRBV11-2,NA,CASRPQGALETQYF,TGTGCCAGCAGACCACAGGGGGCTCTAGAGACTCAGTACTTC
TRBJ1-6,NA,TRBV9,NA,CASSTEMGTMDNSPLHF,TGTGCCAGCAGCACAGAAATGGGGACCATGGATAATTCACCCCTCCACTTT
TRBJ2-3,NA,TRBV10-3,NA,CAISDRTGGGTDTQYF,TGTGCCATCAGTGACCGGACTGGAGGGGGCACAGATACGCAGTATTTT
TRBJ1-5,NA,TRBV9,NA,CASSPSTESNQPQHF,TGTGCCAGCAGCCCCTCAACAGAGAGCAATCAGCCCCAGCATTTT
TRBJ2-1,TRBD2,TRBV10-1,NA,CASSESWGLAGGSSYNEQFF,TGCGCCAGCAGTGAGTCGTGGGGACTAGCGGGGGGGAGCTCCTACAATGAGCAGTTCTTC
TRBJ1-6,NA,TRBV5-8,NA,CASRWTPSPLHF,TGTGCCAGCAGATGGACACCTTCACCCCTCCACTTT
TRBJ2-7,NA,TRBV18,once,CASSPTASYEQYF,TGTGCCAGCTCACCAACGGCCAGTTACGAGCAGTACTTC
TRBJ1-5,NA,TRBV18,NA,CASSPPGREGQPQHF,TGTGCCAGCTCCCCCCCGGGCAGGGAAGGTCAGCCCCAGCATTTT
TRBJ1-1,NA,TRBV27,NA,CASSAPDGIHNTEAFF,TGTGCCAGCAGTGCGCCCGACGGGATCCACAACACTGAAGCTTTCTTT
TRBJ2-4,NA,TRBV10-1,once,CASSESQGGKNIQYF,TGCGCCAGCAGTGAGTCACAGGGAGGCAAAAACATTCAGTACTTC
TRBJ1-1,TRBD1,TRBV5-1,NA,CASSPGTGVLIPRDMEAFF,TGCGCCAGCAGTCCCGGGACAGGGGTTCTAATACCCCGAGACATGGAAGCTTTCTTT
TRBJ1-2,NA,TRBV30,NA,CAWSAARGYTF,TGTGCCTGGAGTGCCGCAAGAGGCTACACCTTC
TRBJ1-3,NA,TRBV28,NA,CASSPSWDTIYF,TGTGCCAGCAGTCCTTCCTGGGACACCATATATTTT
TRBJ2-3,NA,TRBV6-5,NA,CASSSVGGSTDTQYF,TGTGCCAGCAGTTCCGTAGGCGGGAGCACAGATACGCAGTATTTT
TRBJ1-4,NA,TRBV2,NA,CASRAASREKLFF,TGTGCCAGCAGGGCGGCGTCCCGTGAAAAACTGTTTTTT
TRBJ1-3,NA,TRBV6-5,NA,CASSYSISGTRNTIYF,TGTGCCAGCAGTTACTCGATCTCCGGGACTCGAAACACCATATATTTT
TRBJ2-7,TRBD1,TRBV18,NA,CASSSPTGGRYEQYF,TGTGCCAGCTCATCGCCAACAGGGGGGAGGTACGAGCAGTACTTC
TRBJ2-1,NA,TRBV10-3,NA,CAISDRGQSRDNEQFF,TGTGCCATCAGTGATCGGGGACAATCAAGAGACAATGAGCAGTTCTTC